These 3 T cell receptor beta chains were all obtained from the same sample, sequenced in a study of T cell repertoires in cytomegalovirus infection. The antigens these receptors bind are not known. TCRdb re-derived calls from the reads in MiXCR, one entry per CDR3 protein. The data show about 20,000 distinct CDR3 sequences, with over 40% seen just once and approximately 94% held by the top ten. The material sequenced was CD8+ T cells from cultured PBMCs, taken from culture after CMV antigen stimulation. All receptors come from a human donor in good health (CMV status not recorded). Some clones in this sample may be carry-over from other donors' samples.

The chain links TRBV12-3 or TRBV12-4 to TRBJ2-2; weak D call: TRBD1 (6 bases). There are 15 residues in the CDR3. V lost 5 bases to trimming and J lost 2 bases, with 12 bases between them. CDR3 loop: CASSVQGINTGELFF. The DNA of the CDR3 is TGTGCCAGCAGTGTACAGGGAATCAACACCGGGGAGCTGTTTTTT.

This rearrangement joins TRBV7-2 to TRBJ2-2; D remains ambiguous. V was trimmed by 5 bases and J by 4 bases, leaving 8 bases between them. CDR1 SGHTA and CDR2 FQGNSA come from the germline V gene. The CDR3 runs 13 residues. The CDR3 spells CASSPTPTGELFF. CDR3 sequence (DNA): TGTGCCAGCAGCCCTACTCCCACCGGGGAGCTGTTTTTT.

V is TRBV4-1 and J is TRBJ2-7, with D possibly being TRBD1 or TRBD2 (5 bases each). Trimming cost V 0 bases and J 2 bases, with 11 bases left between them. The V gene's germline CDR1 is MGHRA and CDR2 YSYEKL. This CDR3 contains 15 residues. The CDR3 sequence is CASSQERDGTYEQYF. The CDR3 nucleotides read TGCGCCAGCAGCCAAGAACGGGACGGGACCTACGAGCAGTACTTC.